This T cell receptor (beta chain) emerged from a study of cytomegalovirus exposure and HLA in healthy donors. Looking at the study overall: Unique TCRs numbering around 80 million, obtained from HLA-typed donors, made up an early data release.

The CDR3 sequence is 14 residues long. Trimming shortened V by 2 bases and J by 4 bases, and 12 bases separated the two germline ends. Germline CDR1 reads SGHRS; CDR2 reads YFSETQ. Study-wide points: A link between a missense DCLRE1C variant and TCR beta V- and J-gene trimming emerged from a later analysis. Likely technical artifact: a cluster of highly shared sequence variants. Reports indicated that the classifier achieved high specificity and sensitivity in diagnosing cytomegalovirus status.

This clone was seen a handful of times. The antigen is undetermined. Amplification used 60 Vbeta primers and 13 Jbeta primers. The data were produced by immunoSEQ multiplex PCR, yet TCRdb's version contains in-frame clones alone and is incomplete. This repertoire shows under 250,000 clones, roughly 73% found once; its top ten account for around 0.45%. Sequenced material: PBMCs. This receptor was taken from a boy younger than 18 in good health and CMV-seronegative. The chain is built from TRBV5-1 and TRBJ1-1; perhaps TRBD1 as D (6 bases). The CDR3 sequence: CASSLRGAGTEAFF. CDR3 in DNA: TGCGCCAGCAGCTTACGGGGGGCTGGCACTGAAGCTTTCTTT.